The 10 T cell receptor beta chains listed next were all sequenced from one sample in a study of blood T cell repertoires in COVID-19. The method was immunoSEQ multiplex PCR; TCRdb's version includes in-frame clones alone and lacks a portion of them. The sample lists about 240,000 clones, about nine tenths seen once, with around 7.8% in the top ten. The sequenced sample consisted of peripheral blood. Receptors were obtained from a man between 60 and 75 years old who had recovered from COVID-19.

The rearrangement uses TRBV4-1 and TRBJ1-5; 10 nucleotides match TRBD1. The trim removed 2 bases at V and 5 bases at J, leaving 6 bases unmatched. This CDR3 is 16 amino acids long. The germline CDR1 and CDR2 sequences are MGHRA and YSYEKL. The CDR3 DNA is TGCGCCAGCAGCCAACCCGGGACAGGGGATCATCAGCCCCAGCATTTT. This gives the protein CASSQPGTGDHQPQHF.

V and J are TRBV19 and TRBJ1-5; 7 bases are a match to TRBD1. CDR1 is LNHDA, CDR2 SQIVND, per germline (reference sequence). Trimming took 6 bases from V and 3 from J; bases not matched to a gene: 8. The CDR3 runs 15 residues. CDR3 DNA: TGTGCCAGTAGAGGGGGCAGACAGCTCAATCAGCCCCAGCATTTT. This gives the protein CASRGGRQLNQPQHF.

This clone has more than one count but fewer than ten. The CDR3: CASSLARELAKNIQYF. CDR3 nucleotides: TGTGCCAGCAGCTTAGCGAGGGAACTAGCCAAAAACATTCAGTACTTC. This rearrangement joins TRBV7-8 to TRBJ2-4; possible D gene TRBD2, 5 bases. V dropped 0 bases and J dropped 0 bases, with 9 bases sitting between them. CDR3 length equals 16 residues. Germline assignment: CDR1 SGHVS and CDR2 FQNEAQ.

For this clone: Within the sample, other DNA sequences also encode this same CDR3. The chain combines TRBV12-3 or TRBV12-4 with TRBJ2-7, with 7 positions matching TRBD1. The CDR3 spans 13 residues. V was clipped by 5 bases and J by 4 bases; unmatched bases: 5. The CDR3 here is CASSRNRGYEQYF. In DNA, the CDR3 is TGTGCCAGCAGTCGAAACAGGGGTTACGAGCAGTACTTC.

The chain recombines TRBV6-5 with TRBJ2-2, with TRBD1 as a possible D gene (7 bases). This CDR3 is built from 14 residues. V was shortened by 6 bases and J by 4 bases, with 12 bases between the two germline ends. Germline-derived CDR1 and CDR2 are MNHEY and SVGAGI. CDR3 sequence: CASRRQGLTGELFF. Written as DNA, the CDR3 is TGTGCCAGCAGGAGACAGGGACTCACCGGGGAGCTGTTTTTT.

The chain couples TRBV19 to TRBJ2-7; 10 bases line up with TRBD1. With 4 bases clipped from V and 4 bases from J, the junction kept 10 bases outside the gene matches. The length of the CDR3 is 16 residues. Per the germline V gene, CDR1 is LNHDA and CDR2 is SQIVND (reference sequence). The CDR3 here is CASSKLPGQGLYEQYF. CDR3 in DNA: TGTGCCAGTAGTAAACTCCCGGGACAGGGGCTGTACGAGCAGTACTTC.

The chain carries TRBV9 and TRBJ2-3, with a weak D call TRBD1 (6 bases). V was trimmed by 0 bases and J by 8 bases, leaving 16 bases between them. Germline V gene sequence: CDR1 SGDLS, CDR2 YYNGEE. The CDR3 covers 15 residues. CDR3 sequence reads: CASSVGSGDHGTQYF. CDR3 nucleotide sequence: TGTGCCAGCAGCGTAGGATCAGGGGATCACGGTACGCAGTATTTT.

V usage is TRBV3-1 (or the pseudogene TRBV3-2) and J usage is TRBJ1-3; 10 nucleotides line up with TRBD1. The CDR3 runs 15 residues. J gave up 3 bases and V 4 bases, and 3 bases lay outside the gene matches. In germline, CDR1 is LGHDT, CDR2 YNNKEL (reference sequence). The DNA of the CDR3 is TGTGCCAGCAGCCGGGACAGGGGAGGTGGAAACACCATATATTTT. This codes for CASSRDRGGGNTIYF.

In its sample, this clone was seen a few times. This chain connects TRBV19 to TRBJ2-7, with D perhaps TRBD2 (5 bases). CDR1 and CDR2 (germline): LNHDA, SQIVND (reference sequence). V lost 4 bases, J lost 0 bases, and 10 bases lay in between. The CDR3 spans 14 residues. Here the CDR3 reads CASSTRLSSYEQYF. CDR3 nucleotide sequence: TGTGCCAGTAGTACTCGACTAAGCTCCTACGAGCAGTACTTC.

The rearrangement uses TRBV6-5 and TRBJ1-5, with a tentative D call TRBD1 (5 bases). The CDR3 contains 15 residues. Trimming removed 0 bases at V and 7 bases at J, with 13 bases between. Per the germline V gene, CDR1 is MNHEY and CDR2 is SVGAGI. The CDR3 loop is CASSYSWRDGQPQHF. The CDR3 DNA reads as TGTGCCAGCAGTTACTCGTGGAGGGACGGCCAGCCCCAGCATTTT.